A single T cell receptor beta chain is shown here with its context. These data belong to a study of T cell changes during pregnancy in multiple sclerosis. Clones were read by immunoSEQ multiplex PCR, and TCRdb kept only the in-frame ones, dropping some. This table has tens of thousands of clones, just over 85% appearing once. The CDR3 length is 15 residues. Looked up from germline, CDR1 is LGHNA and CDR2 is YSLEER. J gave up 9 bases and V 3 bases, and 7 bases lay outside the gene matches. The chain carries TRBV4-3 and TRBJ1-6, with TRBD1 matching 8 bases. The material was CD4+ T cells from peripheral blood mononuclear cells, obtained in the first trimester of pregnancy. This receptor was taken from a female donor in good health, enrolled as a control in a pregnancy study. The CDR3 sequence is CASSQGQERTSPLHF. The CDR3 DNA sequence: TGCGCCAGCAGCCAGGGACAGGAAAGGACTTCACCCCTCCACTTT.